This T cell receptor (beta chain) was recovered during a study of T cells in Graves' hyperthyroidism and ophthalmopathy. The diagnoses drew upon clinical symptoms, serum thyroxine and TRAb, thyroid ultrasound and orbital computed tomography. Trimming took off 3 bases at V and 5 bases at J, with 14 bases between the two ends. Germline V lookup: CDR1 SGDLS, CDR2 YYNGEE. This CDR3 contains 15 residues. As regards this clonotype: Its antigen is not known.

The TCR beta CDR3 regions underwent amplification using RNA transcripts as the source. HTBI primers were the set used in a first-round RT-PCR of the TCR CDR3. Via MiXCR, TCRdb re-called the multiplex PCR reads, giving one row per CDR3 protein. Of hundreds of thousands of distinct CDR3 sequences detected, roughly 14% appear once; the ten largest clones hold about 3.9%. Study-level findings and limits: Blood also held most thyroid clonotypes expanded beyond 0.001.

Specimen: blood. This TCR derives from a middle-aged woman with Graves' ophthalmopathy. The genes are TRBV9 and TRBJ2-2; a possible D gene is TRBD2 (6 bases). CDR3 in amino acids: CASSAQGLGTGELFF. CDR3 in DNA: TGTGCCAGCAGCGCCCAGGGACTGGGAACCGGGGAGCTGTTTTTT.